The sequence of this T cell receptor (beta chain) was determined in a study of T cells in localized non-small cell lung cancer. Study-level findings and limits: Of the tissues analyzed, uninvolved adjacent lung showed maximal T cell clonality, greater than tumor.

J lost 3 bases, V lost 6 bases, and 3 bases had no gene match. Germline V CDR1 and CDR2: MNHEY, SVGAGI. The CDR3 has 13 residues. As concerns this clone: The antigen is not known.

Data came from immunoSEQ multiplex PCR; TCRdb stores just in-frame clones and leaves some out. The sample shows 70,000 to 95,000 clones, roughly 91% of them seen only once. V gene TRBV6-5 combines with J gene TRBJ2-7; 9 nucleotides align to TRBD2. The specimen was PBMCs, collected before any cancer treatment. This clonotype was sampled from a woman between 35 and 70 years old with stage II squamous cell lung carcinoma. CDR3 bases: TGTGCCAGCAGGTTAGCGGGAGACTACGAGCAGTACTTC. Its translation is CASRLAGDYEQYF.